These T cell receptor beta chains were read from a single sample in a study of blood T cells in healthy people across ages. Via MiXCR, TCRdb re-called the 5' RACE reads, giving one row per CDR3 protein. The table lists 1.5 million to 2 million distinct CDR3 sequences, approximately 32% of them singletons. Sequences were obtained from blood. The receptors were sampled from a woman under 40 in good health. The CDR3 runs from the conserved cysteine through the conserved F or W. D genes are given only for firm matches. The size of a clone is reported for some rows only, either as once, few or many, or as a class for expanded clones.

j_gene | d_gene | abundance | v_gene | CDR3nt | CDR3aa
TRBJ2-3 | TRBD1 | few | TRBV10-3 | TGTGCCATCAGCTCCAACAGGGGGCGAGGTATAGCAGATACGCAGTATTTT | CAISSNRGRGIADTQYF
TRBJ1-3 | TRBD1 | NA | TRBV6-6 | TGTGCCAGCAGAACGGGGACAGGGGTTAGGTCCGGAAACACCATATATTTT | CASRTGTGVRSGNTIYF
TRBJ2-7 | TRBD1 | NA | TRBV20-1 | TGCAGTGCTGTTTTTCCGGGACAGCTAACCTACGAGCAGTACTTC | CSAVFPGQLTYEQYF
TRBJ1-2 | NA | once | TRBV10-3 | TGTGCCATCAACCGACAGTCCTCGGGGAACTATGGCTACACCTTC | CAINRQSSGNYGYTF
TRBJ1-1 | NA | NA | TRBV5-6 | TGTGCCAGCAGCTTGGGGGGGCTTTTCCCTGAAGCTTTCTTT | CASSLGGLFPEAFF
TRBJ1-2 | NA | NA | TRBV30 | TGTGCCTGGAGCAAGAAGGGGAATAACTATGGCTACACCTTC | CAWSKKGNNYGYTF
TRBJ2-7 | TRBD2 | many | TRBV4-1 | TGCGCCAGCAGCCAGGCCTTTGGGACTAGCGGGAACTACGAGCAGTACTTC | CASSQAFGTSGNYEQYF
TRBJ2-5 | NA | NA | TRBV27 | TGTGCCAGCAGTTTTTTCCCGGGCCTTCAAGAGACCCAGTACTTC | CASSFFPGLQETQYF
TRBJ2-4 | NA | NA | TRBV6-1 | TGTGCCAGCAGTTTACACGACCCAGCCAAAAACATTCAGTACTTC | CASSLHDPAKNIQYF
TRBJ1-2 | TRBD1 | few | TRBV9 | TGTGCCAGCAGCGGAGAGACAGGGGGCGACTATGGCTACACCTTC | CASSGETGGDYGYTF
TRBJ1-2 | NA | NA | TRBV29-1 | TGCTGCTTTTTAGGGAATGGCTACACCTTC | CCFLGNGYTF
TRBJ1-6 | NA | many | TRBV7-9 | TGTGCCAGCAGCCCCAGCTCCTATAATTCACCCCTCCACTTT | CASSPSSYNSPLHF
TRBJ1-1 | NA | few | TRBV29-1 | TGCAGCGTTGAAAGAGGGGCTGAAGCTTTCTTT | CSVERGAEAFF
TRBJ1-2 | NA | NA | TRBV9 | TGTGCCAGCAGCGTAACCCCCTGGGGCACGAACTATGGCTACACCTTC | CASSVTPWGTNYGYTF
TRBJ2-2 | NA | NA | TRBV15 | TGTGCCACCAGACCTCTTTCAAGTTCGACCGGGGAGCTGTTTTTT | CATRPLSSSTGELFF
TRBJ1-2 | TRBD1 | NA | TRBV20-1 | TGCAGTGCTAGAAGGACAGGGGGCGGGTATGACTACACCTTC | CSARRTGGGYDYTF
TRBJ2-7 | TRBD1 | NA | TRBV6-5 | TGTGCCAGCAGTCTCCGACAGGGGGTTCAGCGCGAGCAGTACTTC | CASSLRQGVQREQYF
TRBJ2-2 | TRBD2 | NA | TRBV24-1 | TGTGCCACCAGTCAAGCGGGAGTGGACACCGGGGAGCTGTTTTTT | CATSQAGVDTGELFF
TRBJ1-2 | NA | NA | TRBV5-1 | TGCGCCAGCAGCTTGGTTGGGACACATAACTATGGCTACACCTTC | CASSLVGTHNYGYTF
TRBJ2-3 | NA | NA | TRBV6-6 | TGTGCCAGCAGTCTATACCTCGGGCTGGATACGCAGTATTTT | CASSLYLGLDTQYF
TRBJ2-7 | NA | NA | TRBV27 | TGTGCCAGCAGTTCCTGGAGAGGGGAGACCCGGTACTTC | CASSSWRGETRYF
TRBJ2-1 | TRBD2 | few | TRBV5-6 | TGTGCCAGCAGCCCCGACCCGACTAGCGGCGTTCCCTACAATGAGCAGTTCTTC | CASSPDPTSGVPYNEQFF
TRBJ2-1 | NA | few | TRBV15 | TGTGCCACCAGCAGAGGTCCGGCGGCCACCTCCTACGATGAGCAGTTCTTC | CATSRGPAATSYDEQFF
TRBJ2-5 | TRBD2 | NA | TRBV28 | TGTGCCAGCACTAAAGCGGGGTTTTCGGAGACCCAGTACTTC | CASTKAGFSETQYF
TRBJ2-1 | NA | NA | TRBV7-9 | TGTGCCAGCAGTCACCGATTGACGGGAGCCTACAATGAGCAGTTCTTC | CASSHRLTGAYNEQFF
TRBJ2-5 | TRBD1 | NA | TRBV28 | TGTGGGCCCTTGGGGGACAGGGCCCAAGAGACCCAGTACTTC | CGPLGDRAQETQYF
TRBJ1-2 | NA | NA | TRBV20-1 | TGCAGTGCAATAGGCTTGAGGCAGGACTATGGCTACACCTTC | CSAIGLRQDYGYTF
TRBJ2-7 | TRBD1 | few | TRBV25-1 | TGTGCCAGCAGCGAAGCGGGACAGGGGCCCGTCGAGCAGTACTTC | CASSEAGQGPVEQYF
TRBJ1-2 | NA | many | TRBV29-1 | TGCAGCGGGCAACTGACAGGCTATGGCTACACCTTC | CSGQLTGYGYTF
TRBJ2-1 | NA | NA | TRBV5-5 | TGTGCCAGCAGCTTGTATCGATCCGCAGGGGGGTTTAATGAGCAGTTCTTC | CASSLYRSAGGFNEQFF
TRBJ2-3 | TRBD2 | NA | TRBV7-8 | TGTGCCAGCAGCCCGACTAGCGGGAGCGAATATGGCACAGATACGCAGTATTTT | CASSPTSGSEYGTDTQYF